A single sample is the source of the 28 T cell receptor beta chains below, sequenced in a study of blood T cell repertoires in COVID-19. TCRdb keeps only in-frame clones here, not all; method: immunoSEQ multiplex PCR. The sample records roughly 70,000 clones, about 84% being singletons. The sequenced sample was peripheral blood. These receptors were obtained from a human donor in a cohort sampled during active COVID-19.

This clone has more than one count but fewer than ten. The CDR3 DNA reads as TGTGCCAGCAGCCAAGTAGTCCATTCGAACACTGAAGCTTTCTTT. Translation gives CASSQVVHSNTEAFF. The rearrangement joins TRBV3-1 (or the pseudogene TRBV3-2) to TRBJ1-1; D gene ambiguous. The germline V gene has CDR1 LGHDT and CDR2 YNNKEL (reference sequence). Trimming removed 1 base at V and 1 base at J, with 10 bases between. The CDR3 is 15 amino acids.

CDR3 region: CASSYATGGETQYF. In nucleotides, the CDR3 is TGTGCCAGCAGTTACGCGACAGGGGGAGAGACCCAGTACTTC. The rearrangement uses TRBV6-5 and TRBJ2-5, with TRBD1 identical over 9 bases. The CDR3 is 14 residues long. J lost 4 bases, V lost 2 bases, and 2 bases had no gene match. The germline gives CDR1 MNHEY, CDR2 SVGAGI.

This clone appeared a few times. The CDR3 here is CAISSGGWNTEAFF. The CDR3, as DNA: TGTGCCATCTCTTCAGGGGGTTGGAACACTGAAGCTTTCTTT. The V and J genes are TRBV10-3 and TRBJ1-1, with 7 positions matching TRBD1. CDR3 length equals 14 residues. CDR1 and CDR2 from the germline V gene are ENHRY and SYGVKD. V lost 8 bases, J lost 1 base, and 7 bases stayed unmatched.

The rearrangement joins TRBV10-3 to TRBJ2-6; D perhaps matches TRBD1 (6 bases). Germline CDR1 and CDR2: ENHRY and SYGVKD. Trimming stripped 11 bases from V and 1 base from J, with 15 bases between. CDR3 length: 15 residues. CDR3 nucleotides: TGTGCCTCCTCTCCAGGGGTATCTGGGGCCAACGTCCTGACTTTC. Amino acid sequence: CASSPGVSGANVLTF.

The chain has TRBV20-1 and TRBJ1-2, with TRBD1 as a possible D gene (5 bases). V lost 6 bases and J 11 bases, leaving 16 bases between the germline ends. The CDR3 sequence is 11 residues long. Germline lookup yields CDR1 DFQATT and CDR2 SNEGSKA (reference sequence). The CDR3 DNA reads as TGCAGTGCACTAAGACAGATGCTATACACCTTC. Translated, it gives CSALRQMLYTF.

Details on this clone: At one boundary the junction diverges from the germline segment, which might be a read error. The rearrangement joins TRBV29-1 to TRBJ2-3; D is perhaps TRBD1 (5 bases). This CDR3 has 11 residues. Germline assignment: CDR1 SQVTM and CDR2 ANQGSEA. The CDR3 sequence: CSVEVTETQYF. The CDR3 DNA is TGCAGCGTTGAAGTGACAGAAACGCAGTATTTT.

The V gene is TRBV11-2, the J gene TRBJ2-3; 8 bases agree with TRBD2. The CDR3 length is 16 residues. The germline V gene has CDR1 SGHAT and CDR2 FQNNGV. The J segment lost 7 bases and the V segment lost 1 base, leaving 10 bases of the junction unmatched. The CDR3 loop is CASSLVTAGARNTQYF. The CDR3 nucleotides are TGTGCCAGCAGCTTAGTGACAGCGGGAGCAAGGAATACGCAGTATTTT.

This clone showed up many times. V is TRBV6-5 and J is TRBJ1-6; TRBD1 aligns across 8 bases. CDR1 and CDR2 from the germline V gene are MNHEY and SVGAGI. Losses at the gene ends were 6 bases for V and 7 bases for J; bases not matched to a gene: 8. The CDR3 is 15 amino acids. Here the CDR3 DNA reads TGTGCCAGCAGCGCCAGGGGGCCAGGGAATTCACCCCTCCACTTT. It is translated as CASSARGPGNSPLHF.

The chain couples TRBV3-1 (or the pseudogene TRBV3-2) to TRBJ1-2; D unresolved. In germline, CDR1 is LGHDT, CDR2 YNNKEL (reference sequence). V was clipped by 0 bases and J by 7 bases, with 9 bases between them. The CDR3 is made up of 13 amino acids. As DNA, the CDR3 is TGTGCCAGCAGCCAAGATGCGGCTGCTGGCTACACCTTC. Residues: CASSQDAAAGYTF.

The genes are TRBV6-5 and TRBJ1-5; TRBD1 agrees at 7 bases. Losses at the gene ends were 6 bases for V and 0 bases for J; bases not matched to a gene: 2. CDR3 length: 14 amino acids. Germline V gene data show CDR1 as MNHEY and CDR2 as SVGAGI. The CDR3 nucleotides read TGTGCCAGCAGGGGACAGAATAGCAATCAGCCCCAGCATTTT. Amino acids: CASRGQNSNQPQHF.

V usage is TRBV12-1 and J usage is TRBJ2-7; the D segment call TRBD2 is taken from the table without a DNA check. TRBV12-1 is termed a pseudogene. CDR3 length: 12 amino acids. This CDR3 is CASSGSCYEQYF. CDR3 in DNA: TGTGCCAGCAGCGGGAGTTGCTACGAGCAGTACTTC.

The V and J genes are TRBV18 and TRBJ1-1, with 7 bases that match TRBD1. CDR1 and CDR2 (germline): KGHSH, LQKENI. V shed 2 bases and J 2 bases; nucleotides not matched to a gene: 14. This CDR3 is built from 18 residues. In DNA form, the CDR3 reads TGTGCCAGCTCACCAAGACAGGGTAGTTCCCAGGGAAACACTGAAGCTTTCTTT. It encodes CASSPRQGSSQGNTEAFF.

The genes are TRBV5-4 and TRBJ2-1; D uncertain. Trimming removed 0 bases from V and 6 bases from J, with 10 bases in between. Germline V gives CDR1 SGHNT, CDR2 YYREEE (reference sequence). There are 14 residues in the CDR3. The CDR3 nucleotides are TGTGCCAGCAGCTTGGACGCGTCTAGCAATGAGCAGTTCTTC. Protein product: CASSLDASSNEQFF.

Here the CDR3 reads CASRGTSGSYEQFF. As DNA, the CDR3 is TGTGCCAGCAGGGGGACTAGCGGGAGTTATGAGCAGTTCTTC. The V and J genes are TRBV7-9 and TRBJ2-1; 14 bases agree with TRBD2. The V segment lost 6 bases and the J segment 8 bases; nucleotides outside the gene matches: 3. The CDR3 covers 14 residues. Per germline, CDR1 SEHNR and CDR2 FQNEAQ (reference sequence).

The chain links TRBV6-6 to TRBJ2-5; tentatively, D is TRBD2 (6 bases). Trimming stripped 4 bases from V and 2 bases from J, with 14 bases between. The V gene's germline CDR1 is MNHNY and CDR2 SVGAGI (reference sequence). This CDR3 region has 15 residues. CDR3 DNA sequence: TGTGCCAGCAGTTGGGGAGGCGCCAATCAAGAGACCCAGTACTTC. This sequence encodes CASSWGGANQETQYF.

The V and J genes are TRBV5-6 and TRBJ2-7; perhaps TRBD2 as D (6 bases). CDR1 is SGHDT, CDR2 YYEEEE, per germline. Trimming took off 4 bases at V and 6 bases at J, with 14 bases between the two ends. The CDR3 length is 13 residues. The CDR3 nucleotides read TGTGCCAGCAGCCGGGACTCGGCGGGCGAGCAGTACTTC. This gives the protein CASSRDSAGEQYF. Drawing the rest from reference TRBV5-6 and TRBJ2-7, the complete variable domain is DAGVTQSPTHLIKTRGQQVTLRCSPKSGHDTVSWYQQALGQGPQFIFQYYEEEERQRGNFPDRFSGHQFPNYSSELNVNALLLGDSALYLCASSRDSAGEQYFGPGTRLTVT.

The V call is TRBV18, the J call TRBJ1-5; 12 nucleotides line up with TRBD1. CDR1 KGHSH and CDR2 LQKENI come from the germline V gene. Trimming took 6 bases from V and 2 from J; bases not matched to a gene: 8. The CDR3 sequence is 17 residues long. This CDR3 is CASSPKGTGGGNQPQHF. In nucleotides, the CDR3 is TGTGCCAGCTCCCCAAAAGGGACAGGGGGCGGCAATCAGCCCCAGCATTTT. The full variable domain, rest sourced from reference TRBV18 and TRBJ1-5, is NAGVMQNPRHLVRRRGQEARLRCSPMKGHSHVYWYRQLPEEGLKFMVYLQKENIIDESGMPKERFSAEFPKEGPSILRIQQVVRGDSAAYFCASSPKGTGGGNQPQHFGDGTRLSIL.

The chain uses TRBV5-1 and TRBJ2-4; 7 bases map to TRBD1. The CDR3 sequence is 15 residues long. Germline values: CDR1 SGHRS, CDR2 YFSETQ. J lost 9 bases, V lost 4 bases, and 13 bases had no gene match. The CDR3 DNA reads TGCGCCAGCAGCACTGGGGACAGCGGCCTTGCCATTCAGTACTTC. Encoded protein: CASSTGDSGLAIQYF.

This chain joins TRBV28 and TRBJ1-3; the D is unclear. The CDR3 loop spans 12 amino acids. The V end lost 8 bases, the J end lost 0 bases, and 5 bases lay between the germline ends. Germline V CDR1 and CDR2: MDHEN, SYDVKM. The CDR3 sequence is CASRGSGNTIYF. The CDR3, as DNA: TGTGCCAGCCGGGGCTCTGGAAACACCATATATTTT.

The chain couples TRBV18 to TRBJ1-1; 7 positions match TRBD1. The CDR3 has 14 residues. Germline CDR1 and CDR2: KGHSH and LQKENI. The trim removed 3 bases at V and 2 bases at J, leaving 3 bases unmatched. The CDR3 sequence: CASSPGTANTEAFF. The CDR3 nucleotides are TGTGCCAGCTCACCTGGGACAGCTAACACTGAAGCTTTCTTT.

This sequence joins TRBV5-1 and TRBJ2-2, with D possibly being TRBD1 (5 bases). This CDR3 is built from 14 residues. CDR1 and CDR2 (germline): SGHRS, YFSETQ. V was shortened by 5 bases and J by 1 base, with 9 bases between the two germline ends. As DNA, the CDR3 is TGCGCCAGCAGGTACGGACAGAACACCGGGGAGCTGTTTTTT. As protein: CASRYGQNTGELFF.

The chain recombines TRBV18 with TRBJ2-2, with unresolved D. Looked up from germline, CDR1 is KGHSH and CDR2 is LQKENI. V was shortened by 4 bases and J by 0 bases, with 12 bases between the two germline ends. This CDR3 contains 16 residues. This CDR3 is CASSLQHASNTGELFF. The CDR3 DNA reads TGTGCCAGCTCACTCCAACACGCTTCGAACACCGGGGAGCTGTTTTTT.

This clone came up once. The V and J genes are TRBV11-3 and TRBJ2-1; a weak D match, TRBD1 (5 bases). Germline V gives CDR1 SGHNT, CDR2 YENEEA. V was cut by 5 bases and J by 7 bases, with 15 bases left in between. This CDR3 region has 14 residues. The chain's CDR3 is CASSPGQSKNEQFF. CDR3 coding DNA: TGTGCCAGCAGCCCCGGACAAAGTAAGAATGAGCAGTTCTTC.

The chain combines TRBV7-2 with TRBJ2-5, with D possibly TRBD2 on 5 matching bases. The V end was cut by 1 base, the J end by 4 bases, with 13 bases between. Germline V gene data show CDR1 as SGHTA and CDR2 as FQGNSA. The CDR3 runs 15 residues. CDR3 loop: CASSLVSGSGETQYF. Here the CDR3 DNA reads TGTGCCAGCAGCTTAGTATCGGGGAGTGGAGAGACCCAGTACTTC.

The V call is TRBV28, the J call TRBJ1-5; D is perhaps TRBD1 (5 bases). V lost 5 bases and J lost 5, with 16 bases in between. Germline CDR1 MDHEN, CDR2 SYDVKM. There are 15 residues in the CDR3. The CDR3: CASSPPEGSYQPQHF. DNA of the CDR3: TGTGCCAGCAGTCCCCCGGAGGGGAGCTATCAGCCCCAGCATTTT.

The chain employs TRBV7-2 and TRBJ2-1; 9 nucleotides align to TRBD2. V gave up 1 base and J gave up 12 bases; unmatched junction bases: 13. This CDR3 has 16 amino acids. Germline CDR1 reads SGHTA; CDR2 reads FQGNSA. The CDR3 reads CASSLGFEAGGPGQFF. The CDR3 DNA sequence: TGTGCCAGCAGCTTAGGGTTTGAGGCGGGAGGGCCCGGGCAGTTCTTC.

The chain recombines TRBV4-2 with TRBJ2-3, with 10 nucleotides matching TRBD2. The CDR3 spans 18 residues. Looked up from germline, CDR1 is LGHNA and CDR2 is YNFKEQ. The junction had 8 bases not matched to a gene; V was cut back by 0 bases and J by 2 bases. Written as DNA, the CDR3 is TGTGCCAGCAGCCAAGATATCCCTAGCGGGAGAAACACAGATACGCAGTATTTT. It yields the protein CASSQDIPSGRNTDTQYF.

The chain combines TRBV6-6 with TRBJ2-7; D not resolved. V lost 8 bases to trimming and J lost 2 bases, with 7 bases between them. CDR1 MNHNY and CDR2 SVGAGI come from the germline V gene (reference sequence). CDR3 length: 11 amino acids. CDR3 DNA sequence: TGTGCCAGCGTCCAGACCTACGAGCAGTACTTC. It codes for CASVQTYEQYF.